This T cell receptor beta chain stems from a study of T cell clones after liver transplantation (dated by TCRdb to the late 2010s). Regarding the study in general: Samples were obtained from ITN030ST, a randomized trial in which withdrawal of immunosuppression was attempted within 2 years of liver transplantation. After a pre-transplant mixed lymphocyte reaction, TCRbeta sequencing was used to pinpoint donor-reactive T cell clones, which were subsequently tracked in post-transplant blood. As an antigen-independent comparator for donor-reactive sequences, third party-reactive TCRbeta sequences were also identified from pre-transplant MLRs. Of the eight recipients, a few were HCV-positive, while the remaining recipients had been transplanted for non-autoimmune, non-viral indications. Subjects received no induction therapy and standard immunosuppression until randomization at 12-24 months post-transplant. To count as tolerant, a recipient had to stay completely off immunosuppression for at least one year without liver enzymes climbing beyond twice the upper limit of normal. Blood samples were collected pre-transplant, pre-randomization before withdrawal, and post-randomization after either full withdrawal or failed withdrawal. The study cohort included 8 liver transplant recipients, of whom 3 were classified as tolerant and 5 as non-tolerant.

High-throughput TCRbeta CDR3 sequencing of frozen genomic DNA was performed by immunoSEQ, with PCR amplification, mapping, bias correction and internal controls included. Concerning the study's data processing: Only productive rearrangements were retained, and each unique TCRbeta sequence was defined by its CDR3 nucleotide sequence together with its V and J gene. Donor-reactive sequences required at least 5-fold expansion in CFSE-low cells versus unstimulated pre-transplant cells and at least 0.01% frequency. Per-subject minimum frequency thresholds, based on the lowest-template unstimulated sample, ensured at least 90% detection power. Jensen-Shannon divergence between the top 1000 TCRbeta sequences post- versus pre-transplant served as the measure of repertoire turnover. Changes in detection of donor-reactive sequences were tested with two-sided Fisher's exact tests. TCRdb re-hosts the immuneACCESS table, in-frame sequences only. Its copies lack some clones; in the studies checked, an unresolved V gene accounts for under half of them, and the cause for the rest is not known. The DNA was the basis for D and trimming; V, J and clone size are from that table. The sample contains 93,000 or so clones, about 80% of them found a single time. The top ten constitute around 2.9% of the sample.

The CDR3 holds 15 amino acids from the cysteine to the phenylalanine. Only the CDR3 part of the read is kept: 45 bases, read in frame from the first base. The junction shows trimming of 4 bases on V and 0 bases on J, and the gene matches do not reach 2 bases of it. From the germline V gene, CDR1 is SGHTA and CDR2 is FQGNSA. General study outcomes and caveats: In most of the 8 subjects, regardless of tolerance or HCV status, circulating donor-reactive CD4 TCRbeta sequences dropped significantly post-transplant. After accounting for repertoire turnover, donor-reactive detection was significantly reduced in 7 of 8 subjects for CD4 and 8 of 8 for CD8. Without allograft tissue specimens, donor-reactive T cells may have migrated into the graft rather than being deleted. Donor-reactive sequences decreased more than third party-reactive sequences, which suggests partial antigen-specific deletion that was not related to withdrawal success. In a couple of subjects, low numbers of available donor cells limited the measurable donor-reactive repertoire. Because of small, heterogeneous patient numbers and non-standardized post-transplant time points, the conclusions were only preliminary.

Thawed unstimulated PBMCs were stained for CD3, CD4 and CD8 and FACS-sorted into CD3+CD4+ and CD3+CD8+ populations. All 8 studied subjects were randomized to immunosuppression withdrawal. The Qiagen DNeasy Blood and Tissue Kit was used for isolation of genomic DNA. With regard to this clone: Its recognized antigen is unknown. No qualities accompany the bases; no much larger clone lies one base away.

The V and J genes are TRBV7-2 and TRBJ2-1; 8 central bases correspond to TRBD2. Sequenced here: CD4+ T cells from blood, sampled approximately 43 months after liver transplant. This receptor was taken from a human patient who received a liver transplant. The graft donor may be the source of some T cells after a transplant. The CDR3 protein sequence reads: CASSSAGASYNEQFF. The bases read TGTGCCAGCAGCTCAGCGGGGGCCTCCTACAATGAGCAGTTCTTC.